This T cell receptor (beta chain) is from a study of blood T cell repertoires in COVID-19 (dated by TCRdb to about 2020). About the study as a whole: Collaborator samples came from the United States, Italy and Spain and covered acute and convalescent phases of COVID-19. The prospective study material was composed of cDNA or gDNA derived from T cells, B-cell-depleted T cells, or PBMCs. The dataset comprised deeply sampled blood TCRbeta repertoires from subjects exposed to, actively infected with, or recovered from COVID-19. The repertoires were made available in a free public database intended to serve as a resource for research on the immune response to SARS-CoV-2. The samples were drawn from two sources: the first 160 participants of the ongoing ImmuneRACE study, and 950 to 1,500 subjects contributed by 6 global collaborators. The sample metadata nearly always contained a de-identified subject ID, COVID-19 status, age in years and sex. Where available, HLA class I and class II types were obtained from metadata supplied by the sample provider rather than from assay-based typing. Study-level results and caveats: The quantity of clinical and demographic metadata differed by source and by participant and was supplied without curation.

A remark on this clone: Its antigen remains undetermined. Base qualities were left out, and no much larger clone turns up one base away.

One collaborating source in Seattle enrolled patients during active infection and followed them longitudinally through the course of disease. The collaborating institutions used their own protocols to collect whole blood in K2EDTA tubes. Collaborator samples were shipped for TCRbeta analysis as frozen whole blood, isolated PBMCs, or DNA extracted from either sample type. The CDR3, from cysteine to phenylalanine, totals 13 residues. Of the read, only the CDR3 DNA is kept; its 39 bases are in frame from base 1. According to the germline V gene, CDR1 reads MGHRA and CDR2 reads YSYEKL. Trimming at the junction amounts to 0 bases on V and 6 bases on J, and the germline ends lie 6 bases apart. The immunoSEQ Assay, a bias-controlled multiplex PCR, was used to amplify TCRbeta CDR3 regions from genomic DNA. Turning to the authors' computational methods: The number of nucleated cells in each sample was estimated from the amplification of reference gene primers within the assay. To quantify the absolute abundance of each unique TCRbeta CDR3 rearrangement, sequence reads were collapsed and filtered. For each sample, productive Simpson clonality was calculated as the square root of Simpson's diversity index over productive rearrangements. TCRdb's version of the immuneACCESS table is confined to in-frame rearrangements and falls short of the full clone set. An unresolved V gene accounts for under half of the shortfall where checked; the remainder is of unknown origin. V, J and clone size were drawn from that table, and D and trimming were deduced from the DNA. The sample has about 96,000 clones on record, 70% to 90% of them singletons. The top ten clonotypes cover 4.2% of the sample.

The chain employs TRBV4-1 and TRBJ2-4; 6 matching bases give a weak D call of TRBD2. The sequence derives from a human donor with COVID-19, enrolled during active disease. The donor label of this sample is uncertain. The sequenced sample was peripheral blood. The CDR3: CASSQEEGNIQYF. The nucleotides read TGCGCCAGCAGCCAAGAGGAGGGAAACATTCAGTACTTC.